This T cell receptor beta chain emerged from a study of cytomegalovirus exposure and HLA in healthy donors (dated by TCRdb to about 2017). Concerning the study at large: An earlier analysis of some 600 of the donors reported around 280 Gb of sequence data and 100 million to 120 million unique TCR beta sequences obtained from about 200 million T cells. An early release that covered roughly 600 HLA-typed donors contained approximately 300 gigabases of sequencing data and about 93 million unique TCR sequences. The genetic ancestry cluster associated with self-reported Caucasian donors included around 76% of the roughly 400 genotyped donors. The study aimed to test whether cataloging public T cell receptors could reveal signatures of past pathogen exposure. The T cell repertoires of some 670 subjects were profiled by immunosequencing and related to cytomegalovirus serostatus. Besides the first cohort of hundreds of subjects, a separate validation cohort made up of roughly 120 different subjects was used. High-throughput TCR immunosequencing, statistical association of individual TCRs with disease status, and machine learning were combined to predict cytomegalovirus infection status. To study patterns of TCR occurrence, a later analysis re-analyzed previously published TCR beta repertoires from around 670 donors and added high-resolution HLA genotyping. The later analysis used no new phenotypic data to find candidate immune exposures, relying instead on TCR beta sequences and their occurrence across donors. To decide whether each TCR beta V gene segment behaved as functional or pseudogenic, an earlier analysis of 587 of the donors relied on high-throughput TCR beta sequencing. Donor age, sex, ethnicity and CMV serostatus were compiled alongside the repertoire data. A later genetic analysis took genome-wide SNP genotypes for 398 of the 666 donors and used that subset as a discovery cohort. All discovery cohort repertoires had been generated on a single sequencing platform. Class I and class II HLA loci were covered by the typing at four-digit resolution. The number of typed donors differed by locus: about 620-640 for A, B, C, DRB1 and DQB1; approximately 520 for DQA1; roughly 600 for DPA1; and around 470 for DPB1. Four or five DR-DQ haplotypes were treated as single units for association and clustering because of strong linkage in the cohort. Among a few hundred genotyped donors of the cohort, an average of about 240,000 unique TCR beta nucleotide sequences were sequenced per donor, approximately 20% of them non-productive. Study-wide findings and limitations: In this cohort, only TCR beta chains were sequenced, and detectable features were limited by the absence of alpha or paired-chain data. The authors suggested that the approach could potentially be generalized to other disease states and immunological phenotypes. A group of highly shared sequence variants was considered likely to be a technical artifact of the sequencing pipeline. In a later genetic analysis, fewer N-insertions in productive TCRs were reported among donors in an Asian-associated ancestry cluster than the roughly 700-donor mean. In an earlier analysis of around 600 of the donors, most TCR beta V segments appeared in productive rearrangements about 90% or about 30% of the time, broadly matching IMGT annotations. An association between a missense DCLRE1C variant and V-gene and J-gene trimming of TCR beta chains was found in a later genetic analysis and replicated in an independent cohort. Linkage disequilibrium might explain the correlated functional status among segregating V segments, but an unknown experimental factor could not be ruled out. A further reported finding was that TCR beta sequences accurately predicted the HLA-A and HLA-B alleles for most subjects in the first cohort. The study gave a list of 150 to 200 TCR beta chains associated with cytomegalovirus. According to a later analysis, TCR association rates differed among HLA loci, with DRB1 alleles showing the most associated TCRs and HLA-C alleles showing the fewest. Sequencing depth was assumed to be roughly uniform across donors in the presence/absence analyses, though that assumption may not hold. Because counts were too low, around 17 rarely observed V segments, including chromosome 9 orphons, were left out of the earlier analysis of several hundred of the donors. Because the 87-base-pair reads could not distinguish some IMGT-functional V segments, including TRBV6-2 and TRBV6-3, those segments were excluded. In both the original and validation cohorts, the classifier was reported to diagnose cytomegalovirus status with high specificity and sensitivity. Most TCR sequences were observed very rarely across donors, whereas some public TCRs were present in many individuals. When HLA alleles, especially DR and DQ, strongly co-occurred, TCR associations were difficult to assign to individual alleles. A later analysis associated about 17,000 TCR beta sequences with specific HLA alleles at a false discovery rate of 0.05. For the cohort, immune exposure information was limited to CMV serostatus. A later analysis found that HLA-associated TCR beta chains were more clonally expanded and had lower generation probabilities than equally common non-associated chains. In a later analysis, most CMV-associated TCR beta chains were found to appear HLA-restricted, with HLA associations seemingly driven largely by CMV exposure. Three of the identified cytomegalovirus-associated TCR beta chains were confirmed in vitro to be specific for cytomegalovirus antigens. HLA typing was unavailable for some donors at each locus, so association tests used only the typed subset. According to a later analysis, parvovirus B19, influenza, CMV and Epstein-Barr virus appeared linked to several top co-occurrence clusters.

A few counts support this clone. Its binding antigen is unknown. It has no much larger one-base neighbor in the sample; base qualities were not kept. The cohort comprised fewer than 700 healthy bone marrow donors. All cohort members were sampled while nominally healthy, although unrecorded immune exposures were likely present. The donor was CMV seronegative and was included in the group of under 450 seronegative cohort members. A peripheral blood sample was collected from each donor, and TCR beta sequencing was performed on peripheral blood mononuclear cells. Genomic DNA was extracted from the blood cell samples with the Qiagen DNeasy Blood Extraction Kit. Taken from the germline V gene, the CDR1 and CDR2 loops are SQVTM and ANQGSEA. The CDR3 contains 11 residues, cysteine and phenylalanine counted. The retained sequence is limited to the CDR3, 33 bases, with the frame set at the first base. V is cut by 3 bases and J by 8 bases, and the space between the germline ends is 10 bases.

Preparation of the library involved the immunoSEQ multiplex PCR assay. A mixture of 60 forward primers for TCR Vbeta segments and 13 reverse primers for TCR Jbeta segments was used in the multiplex PCR. The CDR3 region of rearranged TCR beta genes was amplified from genomic DNA with a multiplex PCR assay. The Illumina HiSeq System was used to sequence the amplified TCR beta libraries as 87-base-pair reads. In the paper's pipeline: In a later analysis, tens of millions of unique TCR beta chains were counted across the 650 to 700 repertoires, and around 11 million of these chains were shared by at least two donors. Raw reads were error-corrected and collapsed into unique sequences with a nearest-neighbor algorithm that merged closely related sequences to remove PCR and sequencing errors. To assign V, D and J gene segments, CDR3 sequences were aligned to IMGT reference sequences. For a sequence to be retained, a match of at least six nucleotides was required to both a V gene segment and a J gene segment. Rearrangements were classified as productive when the CDR3 lacked stop codons and remained in frame with V and J, and all other rearrangements were classified as non-productive. CDR3 was defined by IMGT convention, running from the second conserved V-encoded cysteine to the conserved J-encoded phenylalanine. In an earlier analysis of some 550 of the donors, sequences lacking an unambiguous match to a single V gene segment were excluded. An earlier analysis of a few hundred of the donors called V segments functional above 56.7% productive rearrangements and segregating when the between-donor standard deviation exceeded 5%. A statistical classification framework was built for diagnosing cytomegalovirus status from the catalog of TCR beta chain sequences. V and J gene assignment, in a later analysis, came from comparing TCR nucleotide sequences with IMGT/GENE-DB human TR gene sequences. The TCRdist pipeline was used in a later analysis to assign CDR3 sequences and most-parsimonious VDJ recombination scenarios. In a later analysis, every TCR beta chain was defined by the combination of its CDR3 amino acid sequence and its V-gene family, and reads without a unique V-gene family were dropped. To address suspected cross-contamination and a sequencing artifact, a later analysis removed under 600 highly shared, low-generation-probability nucleotide sequences. In a later analysis, a clonal expansion index for each public chain was calculated from normalized within-repertoire ranks of inferred template counts. A later analysis computed generation probabilities with a VDJ recombination model fitted to out-of-frame rearrangements, and checked the results against IGoR. In a later analysis, hypergeometric tests were used to score TCR-TCR, TCR-HLA and TCR-CMV co-occurrence, with a repertoire-size bias correction applied to TCR pairs. In a later analysis, false discovery rates were estimated by permuting HLA or CMV assignments 20 times. A later analysis grouped co-occurring TCRs with DBSCAN, adding TCRdist sequence similarity when clustering within HLA-allele-positive subsets. Repertoires with fewer than 30,000 or more than 120,000 public chains, plus five repertoires with anomalous nucleotide sharing, were excluded from co-occurrence clustering. The table comes from immuneACCESS by way of TCRdb, which keeps in-frame sequences with V and J called. Part of the clones is missing from these tables; in studies checked, under half for an unresolved V gene and the rest for unknown reasons. The D gene and trimming were derived from the DNA, and the V and J assignments and clone size from that table. For this sample there are 150,000 to 190,000 clones; roughly 81% appear just once. The top ten clonotypes cover about 2.1% of the sample.

The sequence was obtained from a woman between 18 and 29 years old in good health and CMV-seronegative. The sample comprised PBMCs. The V and J genes are TRBV29-1 and TRBJ1-2; the D gene cannot be named for sure. This receptor carries the CDR3 CSVEQFRGYTF. In nucleotides, the sequence is TGCAGCGTTGAGCAGTTTCGCGGCTACACCTTC.